This T cell receptor (beta chain) was sequenced for a study of shared clonotypes between healthy human individuals. Study-wide results and limits: Sequencing depth was predicted to influence how clonotypes are shared among donors. Generally, naive subsets came out with larger estimated richness than memory subsets.

The germline gives CDR1 SEHNR, CDR2 FQNEAQ (reference sequence). Trimming removed 5 bases at V and 5 bases at J, with 18 bases between. The length of the CDR3 is 16 residues. Note on this clone: What it binds is not known.

This was a deep-level run. The assay was immunoSEQ multiplex PCR, and TCRdb's table has in-frame clones only and misses some. The sample has some 1 million clones, 65% to 80% seen once; the top ten hold approximately 1.3%. Naive CD4+ cells were CD45RA-selected; the remaining cells were memory. This chain joins TRBV7-9 and TRBJ2-2, with D perhaps TRBD2 (7 bases). The sample consisted of memory CD4+ T cells sorted from blood. Subset noted: CD45RA-negative fraction. This clonotype was obtained from a man aged 18-30 years in good health. The DNA for the CDR3 is TGTGCCAGCAGCCCATTCCGGGGGGCTATTACCGGGGAGCTGTTTTTT. Protein: CASSPFRGAITGELFF.